Listed below are T cell receptor beta chains from one sample, sequenced in a study of blood T cell repertoires in COVID-19. Libraries were prepared by immunoSEQ multiplex PCR; TCRdb keeps only in-frame clonotypes and omits some of them. This table has approximately 170,000 clones, around four fifths appearing once. The sequencing input was peripheral blood. All receptors come from a woman aged 80 or over with acute or convalescent COVID-19. CDR3s include the opening cysteine and the closing phenylalanine or tryptophan. A D gene is named only where the DNA matches it firmly. Clone size is given for some rows only: seen once, a few or many times, or a class if the clone is expanded.

J,size,V,D,DNA,CDR3
TRBJ1-2,-,TRBV29-1,TRBD1,TGCAGCGTGGAAGCTATGGGACAGTTCCACTACACCTTC,CSVEAMGQFHYTF
TRBJ2-5,-,TRBV7-2,-,TGTGCCAGCAGCTTAGCGGGAGCTTGGGAGACCCAGTACTTC,CASSLAGAWETQYF
TRBJ2-2,-,TRBV19,-,TGTGCCAGTAGTATGAGTTCGAATGCCATGACCGGGGAGCTGTTTTTT,CASSMSSNAMTGELFF
TRBJ2-7,-,TRBV9,TRBD1,TGTGCCAGCAGCGCCGGGACAGGGATCGAGCAGTACTTC,CASSAGTGIEQYF
TRBJ2-7,-,TRBV4-3,TRBD1,TGCGCCAGCAGCCAAGAGGTCAGGGGGCCCACCTACGAGCAGTACTTC,CASSQEVRGPTYEQYF
TRBJ2-3,-,TRBV29-1,-,TGCAGCGTTAATAGTGGTGATACGCAGTATTTT,CSVNSGDTQYF
TRBJ2-7,-,TRBV4-3,-,TGCGCCAGCAGCCAAGGATCAGGAGGTTTGTACGAGCAGTACTTC,CASSQGSGGLYEQYF
TRBJ1-2,-,TRBV6-6,TRBD1,TGTGCCAGCAGTTACTCTGCAGGGGGCGCATATGGCTACACCTTC,CASSYSAGGAYGYTF
TRBJ2-7,-,TRBV10-1,-,TGCGCCAGCAGTGAGTCAAGCAGGGGGGACAAGGGCTTTGTGCAGTACTTC,CASSESSRGDKGFVQYF
TRBJ2-7,few,TRBV9,TRBD1,TGTGCCAGCAGCGTCGCAGGGGACAGATACGAGCAGTACTTC,CASSVAGDRYEQYF
TRBJ1-6,-,TRBV7-9,-,TGTGCCAGCAGCCCCCCCTCAGACGGGGGTAATTCACCCCTCCACTTT,CASSPPSDGGNSPLHF
TRBJ1-2,-,TRBV20-1,-,TGCAGTGCTAGTCCCTCGCGGGGGCACGGCTACACCTTC,CSASPSRGHGYTF
TRBJ2-1,once,TRBV6-2/TRBV6-3,-,TGTGCCAGCAGTTACGCCCGCCAAGGGGCCTGGGGCAATGAGCAGTTCTTC,CASSYARQGAWGNEQFF
TRBJ1-4,-,TRBV4-3,-,TGCGCCAGCAGCCCAGGTCCTAATGAAAAACTGTTTTTT,CASSPGPNEKLFF
TRBJ1-1,-,TRBV6-2/TRBV6-3,-,TGTGCCAGCAGTTACGGGTACCAGGCTGAAGCTTTCTTT,CASSYGYQAEAFF
TRBJ2-3,-,TRBV9,-,TGTGCCAGCAGCGTAGGATCTGGCGGGGGCCTCACAGATACGCAGTATTTT,CASSVGSGGGLTDTQYF
TRBJ1-2,-,TRBV5-5,-,TGTGCCAGCAGCTTGGATCTGGCGGTGTATGGCTACACCTTC,CASSLDLAVYGYTF
TRBJ1-1,-,TRBV6-5,-,TGTGCCAGCAGTCCCGACCGGGTGGCGGACACTGAAGCTTTCTTT,CASSPDRVADTEAFF
TRBJ1-2,-,TRBV29-1,-,TGCAGCGTTGGAGGGCCCCGTGGCTACACCTTC,CSVGGPRGYTF
TRBJ1-4,-,TRBV27,-,TGTGCCAGCAGTTTTGGGGCAGGGTCAAGAGGTTTGGCTAATGAAAAACTGTTTTTT,CASSFGAGSRGLANEKLFF
TRBJ2-5,-,TRBV4-1,TRBD2,TGCGCCAGCAGCCAAGATCGCGGTAGCGGGGGGGCCATGAGGGAGACCCAGTACTTC,CASSQDRGSGGAMRETQYF
TRBJ2-7,-,TRBV19,TRBD1,TGTGCCAGTGCGGTGGCCGGGACAGGATTTTACGAGCAGTACTTC,CASAVAGTGFYEQYF
TRBJ2-1,-,TRBV4-3,TRBD2,TGCGCCAGCAGCCAGGGTTCTAGCGGGAGTATGTATGAGCAGTTCTTC,CASSQGSSGSMYEQFF
TRBJ2-7,-,TRBV9,TRBD1,TGTGCCAGCAGCGCGGACAGGGGTAGGAACGAGCAGTACTTC,CASSADRGRNEQYF
TRBJ2-1,medium-sized,TRBV20-1,-,TGCAGTGCAAGGGAGCTAAGGAGACAGTTCTTC,CSARELRRQFF
TRBJ2-3,-,TRBV5-1,-,TGCGCCAGCAGCTTGGACGGGACAATCACAGATACGCAGTATTTT,CASSLDGTITDTQYF
TRBJ2-7,-,TRBV5-6,-,TGTGCCAGCAGCTCATGGGGCGCGGGGTCAGCCTACGAGCAGTACTTC,CASSSWGAGSAYEQYF
TRBJ1-1,-,TRBV7-2,-,TGTGCCAGCAACCAAGGTTGGGGCCTGAACACTGAAGCTTTCTTT,CASNQGWGLNTEAFF
TRBJ2-3,-,TRBV5-8,TRBD1,TGTGCCAGCAGTTCTGGGACAGGGACCACAGATACGCAGTATTTT,CASSSGTGTTDTQYF
TRBJ2-7,-,TRBV5-1,-,TGCGCCAGCAGCTTGGCGGGACATCCCTACGAGCAGTACTTC,CASSLAGHPYEQYF
TRBJ2-7,-,TRBV19,-,TGTGCCAGTAGTGGTACCTACCCTCTACCCGAGCAGTACTTC,CASSGTYPLPEQYF
TRBJ2-7,-,TRBV7-2,-,TGTGCCAGCAGCTTACGGTCCGCTAGGAGCTCCTACGAGCAGTACTTC,CASSLRSARSSYEQYF
TRBJ1-2,-,TRBV7-8,-,TGTGCCAGCAGCGCCCCGGGGGTGGACTATGGCTACACCTTC,CASSAPGVDYGYTF
TRBJ2-6,few,TRBV5-4,TRBD1,TGTGCCAGCAGCTTGGAGAATGCAGGGGGCGGTGGGGCCAACGTCCTGACTTTC,CASSLENAGGGGANVLTF
TRBJ1-3,-,TRBV6-5,-,TGTGCCAGCAAAAAGAGCTCTGGAAACACCATATATTTT,CASKKSSGNTIYF
TRBJ1-2,-,TRBV18,-,TGTGCCAGCTCACCACAACAGGGATCCTCCTATGGCTACACCTTC,CASSPQQGSSYGYTF
TRBJ2-1,-,TRBV9,-,TGTGCCAGCAGCGCGTACTCGTACAATGAGCAGTTCTTC,CASSAYSYNEQFF
TRBJ2-2,-,TRBV6-2/TRBV6-3,-,TGTGCCAGCAGTTACTCAATTAGCGGTAAACCCCAGAACACCGGGGAGCTGTTTTTT,CASSYSISGKPQNTGELFF
TRBJ1-3,-,TRBV29-1,TRBD1,TGCAGCGTGAAGTCCGGGACAGGCTGGGGAAACACCATATATTTT,CSVKSGTGWGNTIYF
TRBJ2-3,-,TRBV29-1,-,TGCAGCGTTGACCTCCAGGGTGGCACAGATATGCAGTATTTT,CSVDLQGGTDMQYF
TRBJ1-1,-,TRBV7-2,TRBD1,TGTGCCAGCAGCTTACGGGTCAGGGGGCAGTCGGGCACTGAAGCTTTCTTT,CASSLRVRGQSGTEAFF
TRBJ1-3,-,TRBV18,-,TGTGCCAGCTCACCGGAGGGTTCTGGAAACACCATATATTTT,CASSPEGSGNTIYF
TRBJ1-1,-,TRBV29-1,-,TGCAGCGTTATTCCCCTCCCGAACACTGAAGCTTTCTTT,CSVIPLPNTEAFF
TRBJ1-2,-,TRBV28,-,TGTGCCACCACTGAAGCAGGGTTGGGCCTGTTCGGCTACACCTTC,CATTEAGLGLFGYTF
TRBJ2-2,-,TRBV7-2,-,TGTGCCAGCAGCTCCGACGCCGGGAGTTGGGCCGGGGAGCTGTTTTTT,CASSSDAGSWAGELFF
TRBJ2-7,-,TRBV25-1,TRBD1,TGTGCCAGCGGACAGGGGGCGTCCTACGAGCAGTACTTC,CASGQGASYEQYF
TRBJ2-7,-,TRBV28,TRBD1,TGTGCCAGCAGTCCACACCAAGGACAGGGAACCTACGAGCAGTACTTC,CASSPHQGQGTYEQYF
TRBJ1-2,once,TRBV5-1,-,TGCGCCAGCACCGAAACATCAGTAAACTATGGCTACACCTTC,CASTETSVNYGYTF
TRBJ2-5,once,TRBV15,TRBD1,TGTGCCACCAGCAGAGCAAGACAGGGTGTGAGAGAGACCCAGTACTTC,CATSRARQGVRETQYF
TRBJ2-3,once,TRBV7-9,-,TGTGCCAGCAGCCGAGACAGGGGAGGGGTTAGCACAGATACGCAGTATTTT,CASSRDRGGVSTDTQYF
TRBJ2-7,-,TRBV7-2,TRBD2,TGTGCCAGCAGACCCGCCCTCGGGGGGTCCTACGAGCAGTACTTC,CASRPALGGSYEQYF
TRBJ2-5,-,TRBV27,TRBD1,TGTGCCAGCAGTTTAGGGACAGGGTACGAGACCCAGTACTTC,CASSLGTGYETQYF
TRBJ2-1,-,TRBV7-2,-,TGTGCCAGCAGCTCCCTTGGCGACACTGAGCAGTTCTTC,CASSSLGDTEQFF